What follows are 9 T cell receptor beta chains derived from one specimen sequenced in a study of cytomegalovirus exposure and HLA in healthy donors. The PCR made use of 60 Vbeta and 13 Jbeta primers. The assay was immunoSEQ multiplex PCR, and TCRdb's table has in-frame clones only and misses some. This table holds 150,000 to 200,000 clones, 77% found once. Sequences were obtained from PBMCs. These receptors were obtained from a man in his forties or fifties in good health and CMV-seropositive.

J is TRBJ1-5 and V is TRBV23-1; possible D gene TRBD1, 5 bases. TRBV23-1 counts as an open reading frame of uncertain function. V was pared by 10 bases and J by 0 bases, with 7 bases between. The CDR3 runs 12 residues. CDR3 bases: TGCGCCAAGGACATTAGCAATCAGCCCCAGCATTTT. It codes for CAKDISNQPQHF.

This chain uses TRBV25-1 with TRBJ1-1, with D tentatively TRBD1 (5 bases). Looked up from germline, CDR1 is MGHDK and CDR2 is SYGVNS. V was trimmed by 4 bases and J by 1 base, leaving 10 bases between them. The CDR3 is 14 amino acids. Here the CDR3 reads CASSGTIRNTEAFF. CDR3 bases: TGTGCCAGCAGTGGGACAATCCGGAACACTGAAGCTTTCTTT.

The rearrangement links TRBV7-8 to TRBJ2-1; D is ambiguous. Germline V lookup: CDR1 SGHVS, CDR2 FQNEAQ. The V and J ends lost 2 bases and 1 base respectively, with 12 bases between them. CDR3 size: 16 residues. The CDR3 nucleotides read TGTGCCAGCAGCTTATCCTCGTCCAGTTCCTACAATGAGCAGTTCTTC. Encoded protein: CASSLSSSSSYNEQFF. The entire variable domain, with the rest obtained from reference TRBV7-8 and TRBJ2-1, is as follows: GAGVSQSPRYKVAKRGQDVALRCDPISGHVSLFWYQQALGQGPEFLTYFQNEAQLDKSGLPSDRFFAERPEGSVSTLKIQRTQQEDSAVYLCASSLSSSSSYNEQFFGPGTRLTVL.

This clone was seen a handful of times. The chain carries TRBV23-1 and TRBJ1-1; 7 bases fit TRBD1. TRBV23-1 has ORF status, its function being uncertain. Losses at the gene ends were 4 bases for V and 1 base for J; bases not matched to a gene: 6. The CDR3 runs to 15 residues. The CDR3 region is CASSLGQAPNTEAFF. CDR3 bases: TGCGCCAGCAGTCTCGGACAGGCTCCGAACACTGAAGCTTTCTTT.

The chain employs TRBV10-2 and TRBJ2-5, with 7 bases that match TRBD1. Trimming took 3 bases from V and 7 from J; bases not matched to a gene: 14. In germline, CDR1 is WSHSY, CDR2 SAAADI. CDR3 size: 16 residues. CDR3 residues: CASSERDSHNSRTQYF. The CDR3 nucleotides read TGCGCCAGCAGTGAACGGGACAGCCACAACTCTAGGACCCAGTACTTC.

V is TRBV6-5 and J is TRBJ2-2; TRBD1 agrees at 7 bases. Germline values: CDR1 MNHEY, CDR2 SVGAGI. This CDR3 has 13 amino acids. The junction had 4 bases not matched to a gene; V was cut back by 6 bases and J by 6 bases. CDR3 protein: CASRTQGAGELFF. Written as DNA, the CDR3 is TGTGCCAGCAGGACCCAGGGGGCCGGGGAGCTGTTTTTT.

The J gene is TRBJ1-1, the V gene TRBV5-1; 9 bases are shared with TRBD1. This CDR3 is 15 amino acids long. CDR1 SGHRS and CDR2 YFSETQ come from the germline V gene. Trimming cost V 4 bases and J 4 bases; bases outside gene matches: 8. Written as DNA, the CDR3 is TGCGCCAGCAGCCTCAGGGGACAGGGTGGCACTGAAGCTTTCTTT. This gives the protein CASSLRGQGGTEAFF.

The chain recombines TRBV6-5 with TRBJ2-6; 8 positions match TRBD1. Germline CDR1 and CDR2: MNHEY and SVGAGI. The CDR3 is 14 amino acids. Germline trimming cut 6 bases from V and 4 bases from J; bases unmatched to any gene: 2. CDR3 nucleotides: TGTGCCAGCAGGAGACAGGGGGGGGCCAACGTCCTGACTTTC. It translates to CASRRQGGANVLTF.

The chain couples TRBV5-1 to TRBJ1-1; 7 positions agree with TRBD1. CDR1 SGHRS and CDR2 YFSETQ come from the germline V gene. This CDR3 region has 13 residues. Trimming at V came to 7 bases and at J to 10 bases, leaving 13 bases not matched to a gene. CDR3 sequence reads: CASCPEGARGAFF. In DNA, the CDR3 is TGCGCCAGCTGCCCTGAGGGGGCCCGTGGAGCTTTCTTT.